The count of the clone carrying this T cell receptor (beta chain) is one. The data originate from a study of blood T cell repertoires in COVID-19. As for the study in general: COVID-19 samples from acute and convalescent phases originated in the United States, Italy and Spain. Nucleic acid was either cDNA or gDNA, and it came from T cells, B-cell-depleted T cells, or PBMCs.

As originally analysed: Nucleated cell number was recorded as an estimate derived from reference gene primer amplification. Sequencing used immunoSEQ multiplex PCR; TCRdb keeps in-frame clones, though not all of them. V and J calls and clone size are copied from that table; D and trimming were computed from the DNA. The sample shows some 48,000 clones, roughly 85% of them seen only once. The CDR3 runs to 15 residues. Germline V gene data show CDR1 as SGHNT and CDR2 as YYREEE (reference sequence). Trimming shortened V by 4 bases and J by 5 bases, and 18 bases separated the two germline ends. Sequences were obtained from peripheral blood. The sequence was obtained from a woman of 80 years or more with acute or convalescent COVID-19. This chain joins TRBV5-4 and TRBJ2-5; possible D gene TRBD2, 7 bases. CDR3 DNA sequence: TGTGCCAGCAGCCCCGGGGGGCCCCGGAAGGAGACCCAGTACTTC. Amino acids: CASSPGGPRKETQYF. Based on the CDR3 plus reference TRBV5-4 and TRBJ2-5, the full variable domain is ETGVTQSPTHLIKTRGQQVTLRCSSQSGHNTVSWYQQALGQGPQFIFQYYREEENGRGNFPPRFSGLQFPNYSSELNVNALELDDSALYLCASSPGGPRKETQYFGPGTRLLVL.